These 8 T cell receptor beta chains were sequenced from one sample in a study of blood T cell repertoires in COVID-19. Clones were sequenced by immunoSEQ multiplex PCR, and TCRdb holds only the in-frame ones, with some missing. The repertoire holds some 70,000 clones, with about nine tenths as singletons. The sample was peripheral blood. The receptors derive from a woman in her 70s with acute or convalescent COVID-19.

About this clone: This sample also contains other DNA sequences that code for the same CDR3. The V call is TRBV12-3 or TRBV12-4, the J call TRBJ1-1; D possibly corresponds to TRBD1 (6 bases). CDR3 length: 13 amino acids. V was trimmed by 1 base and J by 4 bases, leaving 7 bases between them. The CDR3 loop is CASSLGRGTEAFF. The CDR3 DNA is TGTGCCAGCAGTTTAGGCAGGGGCACTGAAGCTTTCTTT.

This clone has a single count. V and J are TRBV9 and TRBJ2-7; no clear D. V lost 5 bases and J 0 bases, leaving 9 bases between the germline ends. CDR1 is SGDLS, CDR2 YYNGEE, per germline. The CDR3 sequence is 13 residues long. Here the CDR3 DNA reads TGTGCCAGCAGTCGTGGGCCCTCCTACGAGCAGTACTTC. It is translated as CASSRGPSYEQYF.

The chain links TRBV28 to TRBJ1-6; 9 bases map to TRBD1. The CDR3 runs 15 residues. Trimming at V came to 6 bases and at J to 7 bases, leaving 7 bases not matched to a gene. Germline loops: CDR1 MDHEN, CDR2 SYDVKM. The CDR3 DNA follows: TGTGCCAGCAGGCTCCGGGACAGGGTAAATTCACCCCTCCACTTT. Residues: CASRLRDRVNSPLHF.

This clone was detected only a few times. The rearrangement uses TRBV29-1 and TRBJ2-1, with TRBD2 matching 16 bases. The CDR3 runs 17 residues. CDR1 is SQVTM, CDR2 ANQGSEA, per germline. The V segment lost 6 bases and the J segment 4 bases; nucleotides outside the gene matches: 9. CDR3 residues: CSVPKGLAGGEYNEQFF. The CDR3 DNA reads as TGCAGCGTCCCCAAGGGACTAGCGGGGGGGGAATACAATGAGCAGTTCTTC.

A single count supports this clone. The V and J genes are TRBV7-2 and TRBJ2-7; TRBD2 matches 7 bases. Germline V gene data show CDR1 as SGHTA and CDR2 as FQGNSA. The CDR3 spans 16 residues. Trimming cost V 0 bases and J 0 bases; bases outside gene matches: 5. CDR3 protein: CASSLASASGSYEQYF. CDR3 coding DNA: TGTGCCAGCAGCTTAGCGTCGGCTAGCGGCTCCTACGAGCAGTACTTC.

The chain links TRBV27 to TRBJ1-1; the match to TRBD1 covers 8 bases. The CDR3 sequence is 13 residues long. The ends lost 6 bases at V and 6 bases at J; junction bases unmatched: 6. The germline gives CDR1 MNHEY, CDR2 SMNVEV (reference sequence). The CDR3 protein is CASRYSGGAEAFF. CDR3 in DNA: TGTGCCAGCAGGTACTCAGGGGGCGCTGAAGCTTTCTTT.

DNA of the CDR3: TGTGCCAGCAGTTTAGTGAAACAGGGTAGTTTCGAAAAACTGTTTTTT. The encoded protein is CASSLVKQGSFEKLFF. J is TRBJ1-4 and V is TRBV28; a possible D gene is TRBD1 (6 bases). V shed 2 bases and J shed 8 bases, with 18 bases lying between them. Germline V lookup: CDR1 MDHEN, CDR2 SYDVKM. The CDR3 runs to 16 residues.

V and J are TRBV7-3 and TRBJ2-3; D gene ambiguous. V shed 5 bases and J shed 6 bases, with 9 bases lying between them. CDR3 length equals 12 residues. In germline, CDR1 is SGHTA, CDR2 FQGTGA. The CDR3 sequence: CASSNSLDTQYF. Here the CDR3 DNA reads TGTGCCAGCAGCAACTCCCTTGATACGCAGTATTTT.